The 14 T cell receptor delta chains in this list originate from one sample, sequenced in a study of Vδ1+ human thymocytes. The study, taken as a whole, reports: In the thymus, TRG and TRD repertoires looked highly polyclonal with Gaussian CDR3 lengths.

These receptors are not linked to any known antigen. Extracted RNA was reverse transcribed into cDNA. The CDR3 regions were amplified by multiplex PCR from V-gene primers to a constant-region primer. TCRdb re-called clones from the multiplex PCR reads using CATT. The table includes about 58,000 delta-chain clones, over 12% detected once. The sample was Vdelta1+ gamma-delta thymocytes from the thymus. Stated subset: FACS-sorted CD3+ TCRalphabeta- TCRVdelta1+ TCRVdelta2- thymocytes. The receptors stem from a girl less than two years old who had congenital heart surgery.

This clone was observed a few times. The rearrangement links TRDV1 to TRDJ1; no definite D call. The CDR3 runs to 18 residues. The germline V gene encodes CDR1 TSWWSYY and CDR2 QGS. V was cut by 1 base and J by 3 bases, with 21 bases left in between. The CDR3 bases are TGTGCTCTTGGGGAACCGGGCCGGGCCCGTACTAAGGCCGATAAACTCATCTTT. Encoded protein: CALGEPGRARTKADKLIF.

This clone was found a few times. The chain combines TRDV1 with TRDJ1, with D unresolved. Germline V gives CDR1 TSWWSYY, CDR2 QGS. The CDR3 is made up of 16 amino acids. V was clipped by 2 bases and J by 4 bases, with 17 bases between them. CDR3 protein: CALGEIAVDTVDKLIF. The CDR3, as DNA: TGTGCTCTTGGGGAAATTGCGGTTGACACTGTCGATAAACTCATCTTT.

This rearrangement joins TRDV1 to TRDJ1; 8 positions match TRDD3. This CDR3 contains 17 residues. Germline V gives CDR1 TSWWSYY, CDR2 QGS. V was clipped by 4 bases and J by 0 bases; unmatched bases: 10. CDR3 residues: CALGGWGIPRYTDKLIF. Here the CDR3 DNA reads TGTGCTCTTGGGGGGTGGGGGATCCCCCGGTACACCGATAAACTCATCTTT.

Notes on this clone: A junction boundary mismatches the germline segment, possibly from a read error. The chain couples TRDV1 to TRDJ1, with TRDD3 matching 7 bases. The CDR3 sequence is 15 residues long. The germline gives CDR1 TSWWSYY, CDR2 QGS. CDR3 DNA sequence: TGTGCCCTTGGGCCCCTTGGTGGGGATAACGATAAACTCATCTTT. The encoded protein is CALGPLGGDNDKLIF.

This clone was detected a few times. The V gene is TRDV2, the J gene TRDJ1; TRDD3 is a possible D gene (7 bases). Deletions cut 4 bases from V and 0 bases from J, with 26 bases between. The CDR3 totals 19 residues. Germline CDR1 and CDR2: GEAIGNYY and EKD. The CDR3 DNA reads TGTGCCTGTGAGCTGGGGGCTAAAATAGGGTGCGTCTACACCGATAAACTCATCTTT. Residues: CACELGAKIGCVYTDKLIF.

This clone has more than one count but fewer than ten. The chain uses TRDV1 and TRDJ1, with 9 positions matching TRDD3. The CDR3 runs to 16 residues. In germline, CDR1 is TSWWSYY, CDR2 QGS. The ends lost 5 bases at V and 10 bases at J; junction bases unmatched: 17. CDR3 amino acids: CALGNPRGWGIGGLIF. In DNA, the CDR3 is TGTGCTCTTGGGAACCCTCGGGGCTGGGGGATTGGAGGACTCATCTTT.

The chain uses TRDV1 and TRDJ1; 8 nucleotides line up with TRDD3. V was clipped by 0 bases and J by 8 bases; unmatched bases: 20. Germline V lookup: CDR1 TSWWSYY, CDR2 QGS. The CDR3 sequence is 19 residues long. Written as DNA, the CDR3 is TGTGCTCTTGGGGAACTCTTTTCCGTTCCTAGCCTAGACTGGGGGAAACTCATCTTT. Amino acids: CALGELFSVPSLDWGKLIF.

This chain links TRDV1 with TRDJ1; the D gene is possibly TRDD3 (5 bases). This CDR3 is built from 17 residues. Germline CDR1 is TSWWSYY and CDR2 is QGS. Trimming pared 0 bases from V and 0 bases from J, leaving 14 bases between. CDR3 nucleotide sequence: TGTGCTCTTGGGGAACTCAGAGGGATTCTTAACACCGATAAACTCATCTTT. This encodes CALGELRGILNTDKLIF.

This chain connects TRDV1 to TRDJ1; TRDD2 or TRDD3 may be the D gene (8 bases each). V dropped 3 bases and J dropped 3 bases, with 29 bases sitting between them. The CDR3 is 20 amino acids. Germline V CDR1 and CDR2: TSWWSYY, QGS. The CDR3 here is CALGETSYWGSLVRADKLIF. The CDR3 DNA sequence: TGTGCTCTTGGGGAGACTTCCTACTGGGGGTCCCTCGTGAGGGCCGATAAACTCATCTTT.

The chain employs TRDV1 and TRDJ1; TRDD3 matches at 11 bases. Germline trimming cut 3 bases from V and 4 bases from J; bases unmatched to any gene: 34. The CDR3 has 25 residues. Germline V lookup: CDR1 TSWWSYY, CDR2 QGS. The CDR3 bases are TGTGCTCTTGGGGAGGGCCTTCCTATACGGCGATCGTACTGGGGGATAATTGTACGGATCGATAAACTCATCTTT. Amino acids: CALGEGLPIRRSYWGIIVRIDKLIF.

There are a few counts of this clone. The rearrangement joins TRDV1 to TRDJ1, with D possibly matching TRDD3 (8 bases). Germline V gives CDR1 TSWWSYY, CDR2 QGS. The germline V and J ends were trimmed by 3 bases and 0 bases, with 35 bases remaining between them. This CDR3 contains 23 residues. The DNA for the CDR3 is TGTGCTCTTGGGGACCGGTCCTTCCTTGAGGTGGGGGATCACTTAGATTACACCGATAAACTCATCTTT. Its protein is CALGDRSFLEVGDHLDYTDKLIF.

The chain links TRDV1 to TRDJ1; D unclear. Germline CDR1 and CDR2: TSWWSYY and QGS. This CDR3 has 16 residues. V was pared by 1 base and J by 3 bases, with 15 bases between. CDR3 sequence reads: CALGERVYHLADKLIF. The CDR3 bases are TGTGCTCTTGGGGAACGAGTTTATCACCTTGCCGATAAACTCATCTTT.

V is TRDV1 and J is TRDJ1; D unclear. Per the germline V gene, CDR1 is TSWWSYY and CDR2 is QGS. Trimming removed 0 bases at V and 7 bases at J, with 12 bases between. The CDR3 loop spans 14 amino acids. This CDR3 reads CALGELGARGKLIF. The CDR3 nucleotides are TGTGCTCTTGGGGAACTGGGAGCACGAGGTAAACTCATCTTT.

The V call is TRDV1, the J call TRDJ1; weak D call: TRDD3 (5 bases). Trimming took 2 bases from V and 0 from J, leaving 19 bases between them. CDR3 length: 18 residues. Germline V CDR1 and CDR2: TSWWSYY, QGS. Here the CDR3 reads CALGEVQPKRGDTDKLIF. Written as DNA, the CDR3 is TGTGCTCTTGGGGAAGTGCAACCTAAACGGGGGGACACCGATAAACTCATCTTT.